This T cell receptor (beta chain) is from a study of PD-1 blockade in classical Hodgkin lymphoma (dated by TCRdb to 2020 to 2021). For context, the study as a whole: A peripheral blood immune signature of response to PD-1 blockade in classical Hodgkin lymphoma was defined using TCR beta sequencing and CyTOF.

Sequences SGHAT (CDR1) and FQNNGV (CDR2) are obtained from the germline V gene. Trimming removed 11 bases from V and 6 bases from J, leaving 26 bases between the germline ends. The CDR3 measures 16 amino acids from cysteine to phenylalanine. Kept here is only the CDR3 DNA, which spans 48 bases and is read in frame from base 1. Of note for this clone: There is no known antigen for this receptor. No base quality values were provided; no much bigger clone lies one nucleotide off.

The investigation overall reported the following: Baseline TCR diversity was reported to be lower in newly diagnosed patients than in healthy donors, and even lower in relapsed/refractory patients. The study covered only a single clinical trial cohort, and the causes of the repertoire differences, possibly disease activity or prior therapy, were still not defined.

The Qiagen DNeasy kit was used to extract genomic DNA both from unsorted PBMCs and from the negatively selected CD4+ and CD8+ fractions. Amplification of TCR beta CDR3 regions was done by immunoSEQ multiplex PCR with primers that anneal to V and J segments. Amplification bias was minimized using a synthetic immune receptor repertoire, and residual bias was removed computationally after sequencing. The study's own analysis went as follows. Repertoire diversity was quantified as the Shannon entropy index using custom Python scripts. Unsorted, CD4+ and CD8+ repertoires were analyzed separately, except for combined analyses in which CD4+ and CD8+ sequences were merged in silico. The clones in this table, taken by TCRdb from immuneACCESS, are in-frame only. Not every clone is retained; where verified, under half of the shortfall comes from an unresolved V gene, and the cause of the rest is unknown. That table gives V, J and clone size, and the DNA gave D and trimming. This sample is represented by 15,000 to 18,000 clones; around 84% of them were singletons. Jointly, the top ten make up 0.84% of the sample.

The sample's time point label, in plain terms: newly diagnosed, previously untreated cHL patient sample. Magnetic negative selection with a Miltenyi CD4+ T cell isolation kit was used to purify CD4+ T cells from thawed PBMCs. To serve as a comparison group for the relapsed/refractory trial patients, PBMCs were sequenced from patients with newly diagnosed, previously untreated classical Hodgkin lymphoma. After peripheral blood was drawn into 8 mL Vacutainer Cell Preparation Tubes, PBMCs were isolated by centrifugation and then cryopreserved. Purified CD4+ and CD8+ fractions were prepared only for cases with an additional available PBMC sample. Magnetically labelled cells were removed on LS columns in a quadroMACS separator, and the flow-through was retained as the purified fraction.

The rearranged segments are TRBV11-2 and TRBJ1-5; TRBD1 is possibly the D segment (5 matching bases). The source is a human donor with classical Hodgkin lymphoma. The source material was CD4+ T cells from blood. In nucleotide form, the sequence is TGTGCCTTATCCCTCAACCCTCATCGGGGGGGTCAGCCCCAGCATTTT. Translated, it reads CALSLNPHRGGQPQHF.